This TCR beta chain was sequenced for a study of response to subunit inactivated influenza vaccine. Regarding the study as a whole: Authors proposed each seasonal influenza vaccination draws in few new T cells.

In TCRdb, the RT-PCR reads were re-called with MiXCR into one record per CDR3 protein. The sample records about 700,000 distinct CDR3 sequences, around 14% being singletons. After removal of 5 bases from V and 7 bases from J, the junction contained 13 bases not matched to a gene. Germline CDR1 reads SGHRS; CDR2 reads YFSETQ. This CDR3 spans 16 amino acids. Worth noting for this clonotype: What it binds is not known.

The sequences come from PBMCs from blood, collected about 11 days after vaccination. This TCR came from a man aged 50 to 60 who received an inactivated influenza vaccine. The V and J genes are TRBV5-1 and TRBJ2-1; the match to TRBD2 covers 9 bases. The CDR3 sequence is CASRPFPGLAGNEQFF. The CDR3 DNA sequence: TGCGCCAGCAGACCCTTTCCGGGACTAGCAGGGAATGAGCAGTTCTTC. Full variable domain (outside the CDR3, taken from reference TRBV5-1 and TRBJ2-1): KAGVTQTPRYLIKTRGQQVTLSCSPISGHRSVSWYQQTPGQGLQFLFEYFSETQRNKGNFPGRFSGRQFSNSRSEMNVSTLELGDSALYLCASRPFPGLAGNEQFFGPGTRLTVL.